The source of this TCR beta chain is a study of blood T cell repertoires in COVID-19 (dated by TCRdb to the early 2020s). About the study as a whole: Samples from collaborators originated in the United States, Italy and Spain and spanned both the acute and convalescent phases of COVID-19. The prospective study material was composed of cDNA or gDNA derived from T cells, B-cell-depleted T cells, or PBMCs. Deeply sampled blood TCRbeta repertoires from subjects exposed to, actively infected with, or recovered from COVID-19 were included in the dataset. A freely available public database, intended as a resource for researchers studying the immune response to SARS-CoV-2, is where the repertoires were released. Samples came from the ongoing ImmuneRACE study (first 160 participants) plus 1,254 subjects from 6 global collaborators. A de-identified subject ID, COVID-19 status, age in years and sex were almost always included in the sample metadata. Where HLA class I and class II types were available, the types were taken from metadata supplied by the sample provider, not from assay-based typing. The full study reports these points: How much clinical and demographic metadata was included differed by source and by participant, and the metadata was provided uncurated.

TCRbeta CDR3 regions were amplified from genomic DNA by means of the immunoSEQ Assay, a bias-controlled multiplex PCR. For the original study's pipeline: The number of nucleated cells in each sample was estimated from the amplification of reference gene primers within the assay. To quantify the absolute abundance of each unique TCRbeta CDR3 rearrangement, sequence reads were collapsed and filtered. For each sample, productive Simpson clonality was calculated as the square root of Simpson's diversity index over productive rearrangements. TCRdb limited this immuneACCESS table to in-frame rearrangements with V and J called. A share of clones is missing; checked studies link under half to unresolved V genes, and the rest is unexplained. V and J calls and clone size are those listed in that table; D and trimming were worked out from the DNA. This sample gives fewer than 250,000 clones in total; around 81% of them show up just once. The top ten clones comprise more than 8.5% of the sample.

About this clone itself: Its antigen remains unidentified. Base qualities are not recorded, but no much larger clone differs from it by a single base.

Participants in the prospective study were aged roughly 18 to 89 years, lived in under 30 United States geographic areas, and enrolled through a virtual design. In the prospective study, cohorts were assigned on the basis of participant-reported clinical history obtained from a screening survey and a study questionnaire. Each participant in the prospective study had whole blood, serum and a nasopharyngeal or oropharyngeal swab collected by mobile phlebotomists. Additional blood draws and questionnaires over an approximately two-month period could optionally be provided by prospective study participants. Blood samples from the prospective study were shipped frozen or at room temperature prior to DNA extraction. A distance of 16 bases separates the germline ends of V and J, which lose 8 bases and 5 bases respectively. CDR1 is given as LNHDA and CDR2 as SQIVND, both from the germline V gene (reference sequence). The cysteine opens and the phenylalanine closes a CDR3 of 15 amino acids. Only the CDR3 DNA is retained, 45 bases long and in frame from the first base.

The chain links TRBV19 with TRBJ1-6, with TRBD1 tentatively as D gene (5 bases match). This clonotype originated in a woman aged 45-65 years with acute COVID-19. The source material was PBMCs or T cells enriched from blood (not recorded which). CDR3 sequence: CASQPQGTHNSPLHF. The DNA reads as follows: TGTGCCAGTCAGCCGCAGGGTACGCATAATTCACCCCTCCACTTT.